Presented here are 30 T cell receptor beta chains from one specimen sequenced in a study of CD4 T cells in relation to SARS-CoV-2 and coronaviruses. Sequencing used immunoSEQ multiplex PCR; TCRdb keeps in-frame clones, though not all of them. The sample includes some 64,000 clones, approximately 94% seen only once; the top ten take approximately 0.15%. Before the COVID-19 pandemic, during about 2011-2019, CD4+ T cells were taken from unexposed donors. Sequencing was carried out using naive CD4+ T cells from PBMCs. Described subset: naive CD4+ T cells isolated by negative enrichment. These receptors came from a human donor in good health.

In this sample, this clone turned up once. The chain uses TRBV15 and TRBJ2-5, with a weak D call TRBD1 (6 bases). The ends were cut back, 0 bases at V and 4 bases at J, with 12 bases in the middle. Germline lookup yields CDR1 LNHNV and CDR2 YYDKDF (reference sequence). The CDR3 covers 15 residues. The CDR3 region is CATSRDRGSPETQYF. DNA for the CDR3: TGTGCCACCAGCAGAGACAGGGGCTCCCCAGAGACCCAGTACTTC.

This chain uses TRBV24-1 with TRBJ2-5; D is uncertain. Germline lookup yields CDR1 KGHDR and CDR2 SFDVKD. V was clipped by 0 bases and J by 2 bases, with 15 bases between them. The CDR3 sequence is 17 residues long. CDR3 sequence reads: CATSDLPGRADQETQYF. The CDR3 coding sequence is TGTGCCACCAGTGATTTGCCGGGTCGTGCAGATCAAGAGACCCAGTACTTC.

The chain employs TRBV11-2 and TRBJ2-7, with 11 bases matching TRBD2. The germline V gene has CDR1 SGHAT and CDR2 FQNNGV. This CDR3 comprises 14 residues. J lost 4 bases, V lost 5 bases, and 4 bases had no gene match. As DNA, the CDR3 is TGTGCCAGCAGCCTACTAGCGGGAGCTTACGAGCAGTACTTC. This sequence encodes CASSLLAGAYEQYF.

CDR3 sequence: CASSVAEGRTGETGELFF. The CDR3 region has the DNA TGTGCCAGCAGCGTAGCAGAGGGGAGGACAGGGGAGACCGGGGAGCTGTTTTTT. The rearrangement links TRBV9 to TRBJ2-2, with 9 bases fitting TRBD1. V lost 0 bases, J lost 5 bases, and 11 bases stayed unmatched. The CDR3 loop spans 18 amino acids. Germline V gene sequence: CDR1 SGDLS, CDR2 YYNGEE.

The rearrangement joins TRBV3-1 (or the pseudogene TRBV3-2) to TRBJ2-7; either TRBD1 or TRBD2 may supply D (5 bases each). Near its end, the DNA agrees better with TRBJ2-1, so the J call may be wrong. Germline V gene sequence: CDR1 LGHDT, CDR2 YNNKEL (reference sequence). The CDR3 sequence is 16 residues long. CDR3 sequence (DNA): TGTGCCAGCAGTCGGGACCGCCCGAGCTCCTACAATGAGCAGTTCTTC. Protein product: CASSRDRPSSYNEQFF.

V is TRBV19 and J is TRBJ1-4; no definite D call. The germline V gene has CDR1 LNHDA and CDR2 SQIVND (reference sequence). The CDR3 is 16 amino acids. Trimming stripped 6 bases from V and 0 bases from J, with 14 bases between. The CDR3 DNA reads TGTGCCAGTAGCATGGATTCACAGCCAACTAATGAAAAACTGTTTTTT. Translated, it gives CASSMDSQPTNEKLFF.

The rearrangement joins TRBV28 to TRBJ2-7, with D possibly being TRBD1 (6 bases). Germline assignment: CDR1 MDHEN and CDR2 SYDVKM. V was pared by 8 bases and J by 0 bases, with 14 bases between. This CDR3 contains 14 residues. The CDR3 loop is CASGTGTSSYEQYF. CDR3 coding DNA: TGTGCCAGCGGCACAGGGACCAGCTCCTACGAGCAGTACTTC.

This chain links TRBV13 with TRBJ2-7; perhaps TRBD1 as D (5 bases). Per the germline V gene, CDR1 is PRHDT and CDR2 is FYEKMQ (reference sequence). CDR3 length: 15 residues. The V end lost 0 bases, the J end lost 4 bases, and 13 bases lay between the germline ends. CDR3 DNA: TGTGCCAGCAGCTTAGGGGTAGGGGCGGATTACGAGCAGTACTTC. Amino acid sequence: CASSLGVGADYEQYF.

The J gene is TRBJ1-2, the V gene TRBV19; possible D gene TRBD1, 5 bases. Germline CDR1 reads LNHDA; CDR2 reads SQIVND (reference sequence). The CDR3 has 13 amino acids. V dropped 4 bases and J dropped 6 bases, with 12 bases sitting between them. This CDR3 reads CASSTLTVNGYTF. The CDR3 bases are TGTGCCAGTAGTACCTTGACAGTGAATGGCTACACCTTC.

CDR3 protein: CASSLVVRGEQYF. CDR3 in DNA: TGTGCCAGCAGCTTAGTGGTCAGGGGCGAGCAGTACTTC. V and J are TRBV11-2 and TRBJ2-7; weak D call: TRBD1 (6 bases). V was shortened by 1 base and J by 6 bases, with 10 bases between the two germline ends. Germline lookup yields CDR1 SGHAT and CDR2 FQNNGV. CDR3 size: 13 residues.

This chain links TRBV5-1 with TRBJ2-1, with D perhaps TRBD2 (6 bases). The CDR3 contains 17 residues. CDR1 and CDR2 (germline): SGHRS, YFSETQ. Trimming took 0 bases from V and 5 from J, leaving 18 bases between them. This CDR3 reads CASSLAWSSGIDNEQFF. The CDR3 DNA sequence: TGCGCCAGCAGCTTGGCCTGGAGTAGCGGAATCGACAATGAGCAGTTCTTC.

CDR3 amino acids: CASSLVPGSTDTQYF. In DNA, the CDR3 is TGTGCCAGCAGCTTGGTTCCAGGTAGCACAGATACGCAGTATTTT. V and J are TRBV5-4 and TRBJ2-3, with D unresolved. Germline-derived CDR1 and CDR2 are SGHNT and YYREEE (reference sequence). This CDR3 comprises 15 residues. The V end lost 0 bases, the J end lost 0 bases, and 8 bases lay between the germline ends.

V is TRBV27 and J is TRBJ2-7; 7 positions match TRBD1. Germline-derived CDR1 and CDR2 are MNHEY and SMNVEV (reference sequence). CDR3 length equals 13 residues. V lost 3 bases and J lost 4; bases outside the gene matches: 3. The CDR3 nucleotides are TGTGCCAGCAGTTTTTCAGGGGGATACGAGCAGTACTTC. Its protein product is CASSFSGGYEQYF.

The V gene is TRBV24-1, the J gene TRBJ2-2; TRBD1 matches 8 bases. Unmatched junction bases numbered 5, after V lost 4 bases and J lost 2 bases. This CDR3 is built from 16 residues. In germline, CDR1 is KGHDR, CDR2 SFDVKD. The CDR3 is CATSDPGQGNTGELFF. DNA for the CDR3: TGTGCCACCAGTGACCCTGGACAGGGAAACACCGGGGAGCTGTTTTTT.

The CDR3 sequence: CASSFDRVSEAFF. The DNA of the CDR3 is TGTGCCAGCAGCTTCGACAGAGTCTCTGAAGCTTTCTTT. The gene calls are TRBV6-5 and TRBJ1-1; possible D gene TRBD1, 5 bases. Trimming removed 6 bases from V and 6 bases from J, with 14 bases in between. CDR1 and CDR2 (germline): MNHEY, SVGAGI. The CDR3 is 13 residues long.

The genes are TRBV6-2 or TRBV6-3 and TRBJ1-5; no firm D call. The V gene lost 0 bases and the J gene lost 5 bases, with 5 bases spanning the gap. This CDR3 has 13 residues. Germline V lookup: CDR1 MNHEY, CDR2 SVGEGT. Here the CDR3 reads CASSYSIHQPQHF. The CDR3 DNA follows: TGTGCCAGCAGTTACTCGATTCATCAGCCCCAGCATTTT.

J is TRBJ1-2 and V is TRBV7-2; D is perhaps TRBD1 (5 bases). Germline CDR1 SGHTA, CDR2 FQGNSA. V was trimmed by 6 bases and J by 3 bases, leaving 20 bases between them. This CDR3 comprises 16 residues. DNA for the CDR3: TGTGCCAGCAGTCAAAGGGACGGTAGTTTCTACTATGGCTACACCTTC. Protein sequence: CASSQRDGSFYYGYTF.

This rearrangement joins TRBV18 to TRBJ2-5, with TRBD1 matching over 9 bases. Germline V gene lookup returns CDR1 KGHSH and CDR2 LQKENI. CDR3 length: 14 amino acids. V trimming: 4 bases; J trimming: 4 bases; junction bases outside the gene matches: 4. The CDR3 nucleotides are TGTGCCAGCTCACGTGGACAGGGGACAGAGACCCAGTACTTC. This encodes CASSRGQGTETQYF.

The chain couples TRBV30 to TRBJ1-1; D is perhaps TRBD1 (5 bases). The CDR3 length is 14 residues. Germline-derived CDR1 and CDR2 are GTSNPN and SVGIG (reference sequence). Between the trimmed V and J ends, which lost 2 bases and 4 bases, there was a span of 14 bases. The CDR3 region is CAWSLTGSVTEAFF. The CDR3 bases are TGTGCCTGGAGTTTAACAGGATCGGTCACTGAAGCTTTCTTT.

The rearrangement joins TRBV15 to TRBJ2-1; tentative D call: TRBD2 (5 bases). V gave up 1 base and J gave up 4 bases, with 11 bases separating them. From germline, CDR1 is LNHNV and CDR2 YYDKDF (reference sequence). CDR3 length: 15 amino acids. This CDR3 reads CATSRVQRLYNEQFF. The CDR3 DNA follows: TGTGCCACCAGCAGAGTTCAGAGACTATACAATGAGCAGTTCTTC.

The rearrangement links TRBV19 to TRBJ1-5; D unclear. The CDR3 sequence is 15 residues long. Germline loops: CDR1 LNHDA, CDR2 SQIVND (reference sequence). Trimming stripped 10 bases from V and 4 bases from J, with 20 bases between. The CDR3 here is CATTVTGFPNQPQHF. The DNA of the CDR3 is TGTGCCACCACCGTCACGGGGTTCCCAAATCAGCCCCAGCATTTT.

The J gene is TRBJ2-7, the V gene TRBV30; D is unresolved. V lost 3 bases and J lost 3, with 12 bases in between. The CDR3 loop spans 13 amino acids. Germline assignment: CDR1 GTSNPN and CDR2 SVGIG (reference sequence). The CDR3, as DNA: TGTGCCTGGAGCCCCGGGCAGTTCTACGAGCAGTACTTC. Amino acids: CAWSPGQFYEQYF.

This clone has only one observation. The rearrangement links TRBV19 to TRBJ2-1; 9 positions match TRBD1. This CDR3 has 18 amino acids. Per the germline V gene, CDR1 is LNHDA and CDR2 is SQIVND (reference sequence). With 3 bases clipped from V and 10 bases from J, the junction kept 19 bases outside the gene matches. The DNA for the CDR3 is TGTGCCAGTAGTATCTTTTTTGGGCCCACAGGGGGCCCGGGAGAGCAGTTCTTC. This translates into CASSIFFGPTGGPGEQFF.

The rearrangement uses TRBV19 and TRBJ2-1; 10 bases are a match to TRBD2. Germline V gives CDR1 LNHDA, CDR2 SQIVND (reference sequence). V shed 8 bases and J 4 bases; nucleotides not matched to a gene: 20. The CDR3 contains 19 residues. DNA of the CDR3: TGTGCCAGTCACCCAAGGGCTAGCGGGAGTGGGATCTTATACAATGAGCAGTTCTTC. This translates into CASHPRASGSGILYNEQFF.

This clone was seen only once. The V and J genes are TRBV7-3 and TRBJ2-1; D ambiguous. Germline V gene sequence: CDR1 SGHTA, CDR2 FQGTGA. The CDR3 loop spans 15 amino acids. Trimming removed 2 bases from V and 5 bases from J, with 13 bases in between. The CDR3 loop is CASSLEGIGNNEQFF. The CDR3 nucleotides are TGTGCCAGCAGCTTAGAAGGGATAGGGAACAATGAGCAGTTCTTC.

The chain couples TRBV5-6 to TRBJ1-2, with TRBD1 matching 8 bases. Germline loops: CDR1 SGHDT, CDR2 YYEEEE. CDR3 length equals 14 residues. After removal of 6 bases from V and 6 bases from J, the junction contained 10 bases not matched to a gene. CDR3 region: CASIKRTGMNGYTF. CDR3 bases: TGTGCCAGCATCAAACGGACAGGGATGAATGGCTACACCTTC.

The sample holds one count of this clone. This CDR3 is CASSLAGGAADTQYF. As DNA, the CDR3 is TGTGCCAGCAGCTTAGCGGGAGGGGCGGCAGATACGCAGTATTTT. The chain links TRBV7-9 to TRBJ2-3; 7 nucleotides align to TRBD2. J gave up 4 bases and V 0 bases, and 4 bases lay outside the gene matches. CDR1 SEHNR and CDR2 FQNEAQ come from the germline V gene (reference sequence). The CDR3 consists of 15 residues.

This clone appeared a single time. The chain couples TRBV28 to TRBJ2-1; 12 bases are a match to TRBD2. The CDR3 length is 18 residues. The germline V gene encodes CDR1 MDHEN and CDR2 SYDVKM. V shed 3 bases and J 9 bases; nucleotides not matched to a gene: 15. This CDR3 is CASSFGTGLASGRGEQFF. The CDR3 region has the DNA TGTGCCAGCAGTTTTGGGACAGGGTTAGCTAGCGGGAGGGGTGAGCAGTTCTTC. Based on the CDR3 plus reference TRBV28 and TRBJ2-1, the full variable domain is DVKVTQSSRYLVKRTGEKVFLECVQDMDHENMFWYRQDPGLGLRLIYFSYDVKMKEKGDIPEGYSVSREKKERFSLILESASTNQTSMYLCASSFGTGLASGRGEQFFGPGTRLTVL.

This rearrangement joins TRBV3-1 (or the pseudogene TRBV3-2) to TRBJ2-1; D call uncertain. The CDR3 sequence is 15 residues long. The V gene lost 4 bases and the J gene lost 6 bases, with 16 bases spanning the gap. The germline V gene encodes CDR1 LGHDT and CDR2 YNNKEL (reference sequence). Here the CDR3 reads CASSLLPTSSNEQFF. The CDR3 DNA reads TGTGCCAGCAGCCTCCTTCCCACCTCCAGCAATGAGCAGTTCTTC.

The chain couples TRBV7-7 to TRBJ2-5; 7 bases agree with TRBD1. The germline V gene encodes CDR1 SSHAT and CDR2 FNYEAQ (reference sequence). The CDR3 spans 13 residues. V trimming: 4 bases; J trimming: 5 bases; junction bases outside the gene matches: 4. CDR3 bases: TGTGCCAGCAGCTCGGACAGGATCGAGACCCAGTACTTC. Translating gives CASSSDRIETQYF.